Below, 17 T cell receptor beta chains from the same sample are listed, as sequenced in a study of blood T cell repertoires in COVID-19. Repertoires were generated with immunoSEQ multiplex PCR, while TCRdb's copy carries only in-frame clones and drops some. The sample lists some 110,000 clones, more than 70% seen once, with about 5.4% in the top ten. Sequencing used peripheral blood. The receptors come from a human donor in a cohort sampled during active COVID-19.

This rearrangement joins TRBV7-8 to TRBJ2-1; 13 bases align to TRBD2. From germline, CDR1 is SGHVS and CDR2 FQNEAQ. There are 18 residues in the CDR3. Trimming removed 4 bases from V and 5 bases from J; junction bases left unmatched: 11. The CDR3 DNA is TGTGCCAGCAGCTACAGGACTAGCGGGAGTTCGGGAGACAATGAGCAGTTCTTC. This translates into CASSYRTSGSSGDNEQFF.

The chain uses TRBV25-1 and TRBJ2-7, with 7 bases aligning to TRBD1. V lost 4 bases and J lost 2; bases outside the gene matches: 8. CDR3 length: 15 residues. Per germline, CDR1 MGHDK and CDR2 SYGVNS. The CDR3 spells CASSARQGLTYEQYF. The DNA for the CDR3 is TGTGCCAGCAGTGCACGACAGGGTTTAACCTACGAGCAGTACTTC.

V gene TRBV28 combines with J gene TRBJ2-7, with TRBD2 identical over 14 bases. This CDR3 comprises 15 residues. The junction had 13 bases not matched to a gene; V was cut back by 6 bases and J by 12 bases. Germline lookup yields CDR1 MDHEN and CDR2 SYDVKM. The CDR3 spells CASRGKTSGRAGPYF. The CDR3 bases are TGTGCCAGCAGGGGAAAGACTAGCGGGAGGGCCGGTCCGTACTTC. Supplemented by reference TRBV28 and TRBJ2-7, the full variable domain reads DVKVTQSSRYLVKRTGEKVFLECVQDMDHENMFWYRQDPGLGLRLIYFSYDVKMKEKGDIPEGYSVSREKKERFSLILESASTNQTSMYLCASRGKTSGRAGPYFGPGTRLTVT.

J is TRBJ2-7 and V is TRBV19, with D perhaps TRBD1 (5 bases). V lost 5 bases and J 4 bases, leaving 15 bases between the germline ends. Germline V gene lookup returns CDR1 LNHDA and CDR2 SQIVND (reference sequence). This CDR3 region has 14 residues. The CDR3 region is CASSETGSGYEQYF. In nucleotides, the CDR3 is TGTGCCAGTAGTGAAACCGGGTCAGGGTACGAGCAGTACTTC.

The chain couples TRBV18 to TRBJ2-3; D uncertain. V was pared by 4 bases and J by 2 bases, with 7 bases between. The germline gives CDR1 KGHSH, CDR2 LQKENI. CDR3 length equals 13 residues. This CDR3 reads CASSRGPTDTQYF. In DNA, the CDR3 is TGTGCCAGCTCACGCGGCCCCACAGATACGCAGTATTTT.

The rearrangement joins TRBV27 to TRBJ2-1, with 7 bases aligning to TRBD2. The junction had 6 bases not matched to a gene; V was cut back by 5 bases and J by 8 bases. Germline values: CDR1 MNHEY, CDR2 SMNVEV (reference sequence). This CDR3 is 13 amino acids long. CDR3 nucleotides: TGTGCCAGCAGTAGTTTACGGGAGGATGAGCAGTTCTTC. Encoded protein: CASSSLREDEQFF.

The genes are TRBV2 and TRBJ2-7, with 9 nucleotides matching TRBD1. Germline V gene lookup returns CDR1 SNHLY and CDR2 FYNNEI. This CDR3 comprises 15 residues. V lost 6 bases and J lost 3; bases outside the gene matches: 9. The CDR3 DNA sequence: TGTGCCAGCAGCGCCTTGAGGGACAGGGTCTACGAGCAGTACTTC. It encodes CASSALRDRVYEQYF.

Written as DNA, the CDR3 is TGCGCCAGCAGCCGGGCGACGGGACAAAACAATGAGCAGTTCTTC. It encodes CASSRATGQNNEQFF. The chain uses TRBV5-1 and TRBJ2-1; D perhaps matches TRBD1 (6 bases). The CDR3 sequence is 15 residues long. With 4 bases removed from V and 5 bases from J, the gap between germline ends came to 16 bases. Germline CDR1 reads SGHRS; CDR2 reads YFSETQ.

In its sample, this clone was seen a few times. The chain has TRBV6-5 and TRBJ1-2; D unresolved. The V and J ends lost 2 bases and 6 bases respectively, with 10 bases between them. CDR3 size: 13 residues. CDR1 and CDR2 from the germline V gene are MNHEY and SVGAGI. DNA of the CDR3: TGTGCCAGCAGTTACCGGACTCTGGATGGCTACACCTTC. It encodes CASSYRTLDGYTF.

This rearrangement joins TRBV18 to TRBJ2-7; 15 bases align to TRBD2. CDR1 and CDR2 from the germline V gene are KGHSH and LQKENI. J was trimmed by 3 bases and V by 3 bases; bases with no gene match: 6. The CDR3 contains 17 residues. The CDR3 loop reads CASSPGLAGGGSYEQYF. For the CDR3, the DNA is TGTGCCAGCTCACCGGGACTAGCGGGAGGAGGGAGCTACGAGCAGTACTTC.

The chain carries TRBV12-3 or TRBV12-4 and TRBJ1-5; 7 bases match TRBD1. The CDR3 extends over 13 amino acids. J lost 5 bases, V lost 3 bases, and 1 base had no gene match. CDR3 sequence reads: CASSFQGDQPQHF. The CDR3 bases are TGTGCCAGCAGTTTTCAGGGGGATCAGCCCCAGCATTTT.

The chain links TRBV10-3 to TRBJ2-3; D is possibly TRBD1 (6 bases). V lost 4 bases to trimming and J lost 4 bases, with 12 bases between them. CDR1 ENHRY and CDR2 SYGVKD come from the germline V gene. CDR3 length equals 14 residues. The CDR3 region is CAISGRGQADTQYF. CDR3 bases: TGTGCCATCAGTGGCAGGGGTCAGGCAGATACGCAGTATTTT.

The chain joins TRBV6-5 to TRBJ2-3; possibly TRBD2 for D (5 bases). V was shortened by 6 bases and J by 1 base, with 11 bases between the two germline ends. The CDR3 is 14 residues long. Germline V gene data show CDR1 as MNHEY and CDR2 as SVGAGI. The CDR3 DNA follows: TGTGCCAGCAGGCTTAGCGACCGCACAGATACGCAGTATTTT. The encoded protein is CASRLSDRTDTQYF.

V and J are TRBV7-2 and TRBJ1-1; D is ambiguous. The V and J ends lost 1 base and 0 bases respectively, with 9 bases between them. The CDR3 is made up of 15 amino acids. Germline V lookup: CDR1 SGHTA, CDR2 FQGNSA. The CDR3 loop is CASSLVAEVNTEAFF. The CDR3 region has the DNA TGTGCCAGCAGCTTAGTTGCAGAAGTGAACACTGAAGCTTTCTTT.

This chain connects TRBV2 to TRBJ2-7; 10 bases fit TRBD1. Germline trimming cut 3 bases from V and 6 bases from J; bases unmatched to any gene: 8. CDR1 SNHLY and CDR2 FYNNEI come from the germline V gene. The CDR3 runs 15 residues. CDR3 in amino acids: CASSEVGTGVTEQYF. The DNA for the CDR3 is TGTGCCAGCAGTGAGGTCGGGACAGGGGTAACCGAGCAGTACTTC. The whole variable domain, filled in from reference TRBV2 and TRBJ2-7, reads EPEVTQTPSHQVTQMGQEVILRCVPISNHLYFYWYRQILGQKVEFLVSFYNNEISEKSEIFDDQFSVERPDGSNFTLKIRSTKLEDSAMYFCASSEVGTGVTEQYFGPGTRLTVT.

This clone has a single count. The rearrangement links TRBV3-1 (or the pseudogene TRBV3-2) to TRBJ1-6; 7 nucleotides line up with TRBD1. CDR1 LGHDT and CDR2 YNNKEL come from the germline V gene (reference sequence). Unmatched junction bases numbered 5, after V lost 0 bases and J lost 6 bases. The CDR3 contains 16 residues. The CDR3 reads CASSQDWGTVNSPLHF. In nucleotides, the CDR3 is TGTGCCAGCAGCCAAGATTGGGGGACAGTTAATTCACCCCTCCACTTT.

V and J are TRBV4-1 and TRBJ2-7, with D tentatively TRBD2 (6 bases). The CDR3 has 14 residues. The ends were cut back, 3 bases at V and 6 bases at J, with 15 bases in the middle. Per germline, CDR1 MGHRA and CDR2 YSYEKL. CDR3 in amino acids: CASSHPGIGGEQYF. DNA for the CDR3: TGCGCCAGCAGCCACCCCGGGATCGGGGGCGAGCAGTACTTC.